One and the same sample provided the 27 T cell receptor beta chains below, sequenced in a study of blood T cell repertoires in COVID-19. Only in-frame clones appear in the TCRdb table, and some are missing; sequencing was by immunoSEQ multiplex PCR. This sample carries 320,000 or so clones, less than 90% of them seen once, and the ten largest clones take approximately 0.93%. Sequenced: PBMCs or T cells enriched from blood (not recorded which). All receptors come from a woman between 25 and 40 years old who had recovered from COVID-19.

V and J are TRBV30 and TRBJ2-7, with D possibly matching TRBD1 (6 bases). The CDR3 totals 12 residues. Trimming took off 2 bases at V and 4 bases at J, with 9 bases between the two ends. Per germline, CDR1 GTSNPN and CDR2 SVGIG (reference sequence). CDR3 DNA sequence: TGTGCCTGGAGTCCACAGGGTTACGAGCAGTACTTC. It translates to CAWSPQGYEQYF.

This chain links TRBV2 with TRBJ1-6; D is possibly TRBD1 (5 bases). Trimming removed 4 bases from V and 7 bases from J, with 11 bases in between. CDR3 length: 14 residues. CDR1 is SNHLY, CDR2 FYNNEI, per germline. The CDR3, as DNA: TGTGCCAGCAGTGGGGGGGGAGCCAATTCACCCCTCCACTTT. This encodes CASSGGGANSPLHF. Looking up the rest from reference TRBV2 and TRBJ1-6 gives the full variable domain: EPEVTQTPSHQVTQMGQEVILRCVPISNHLYFYWYRQILGQKVEFLVSFYNNEISEKSEIFDDQFSVERPDGSNFTLKIRSTKLEDSAMYFCASSGGGANSPLHFGNGTRLTVT.

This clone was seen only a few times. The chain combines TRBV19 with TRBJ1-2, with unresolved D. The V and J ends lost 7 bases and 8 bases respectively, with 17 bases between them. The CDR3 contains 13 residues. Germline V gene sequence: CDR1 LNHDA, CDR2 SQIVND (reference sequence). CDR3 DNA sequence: TGTGCCAGTACCCATTCACTCGCCAGGGGCTACACCTTC. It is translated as CASTHSLARGYTF.

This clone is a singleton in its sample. CDR3 sequence (DNA): TGTGCCAGCAGCAGCCTGACAGGGGGTAATTCACCCCTCCACTTT. Its translation: CASSSLTGGNSPLHF. This chain links TRBV7-9 with TRBJ1-6; 9 bases agree with TRBD1. V lost 5 bases to trimming and J lost 6 bases; unmatched junction nucleotides: 5. CDR3 length equals 15 residues. CDR1 is SEHNR and CDR2 is FQNEAQ in the germline V gene (reference sequence).

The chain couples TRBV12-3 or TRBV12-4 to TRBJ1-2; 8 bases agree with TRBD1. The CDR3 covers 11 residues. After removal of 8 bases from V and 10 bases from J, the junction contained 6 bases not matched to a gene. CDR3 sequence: CASCGQGDYTF. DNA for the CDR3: TGTGCCAGCTGTGGACAGGGCGACTACACCTTC.

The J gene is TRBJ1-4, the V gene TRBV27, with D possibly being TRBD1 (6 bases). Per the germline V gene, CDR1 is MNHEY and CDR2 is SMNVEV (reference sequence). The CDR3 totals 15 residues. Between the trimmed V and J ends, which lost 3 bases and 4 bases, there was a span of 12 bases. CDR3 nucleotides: TGTGCCAGCAGTTTGTCACAGGGCTATAATGAAAAACTGTTTTTT. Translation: CASSLSQGYNEKLFF.

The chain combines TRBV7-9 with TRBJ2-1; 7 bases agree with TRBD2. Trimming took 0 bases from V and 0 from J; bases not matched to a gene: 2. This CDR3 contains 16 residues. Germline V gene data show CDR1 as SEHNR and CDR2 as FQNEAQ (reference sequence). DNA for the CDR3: TGTGCCAGCAGCTTAGCTCTAGCGGCCTCCTACAATGAGCAGTTCTTC. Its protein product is CASSLALAASYNEQFF.

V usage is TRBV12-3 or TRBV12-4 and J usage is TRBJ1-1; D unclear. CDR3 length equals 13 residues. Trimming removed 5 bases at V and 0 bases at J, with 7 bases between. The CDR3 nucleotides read TGTGCCAGCAGTCCCGGTCTGAACACTGAAGCTTTCTTT. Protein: CASSPGLNTEAFF.

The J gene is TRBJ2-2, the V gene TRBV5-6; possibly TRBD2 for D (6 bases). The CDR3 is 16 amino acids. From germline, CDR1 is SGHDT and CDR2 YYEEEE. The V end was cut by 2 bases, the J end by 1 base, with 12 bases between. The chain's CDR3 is CASSFPGTLNTGELFF. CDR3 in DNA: TGTGCCAGCAGCTTTCCCGGGACTTTGAACACCGGGGAGCTGTTTTTT.

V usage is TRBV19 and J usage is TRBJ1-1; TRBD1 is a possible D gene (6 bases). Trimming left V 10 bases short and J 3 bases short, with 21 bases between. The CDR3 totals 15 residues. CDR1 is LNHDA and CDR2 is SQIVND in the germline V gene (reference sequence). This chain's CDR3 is CAISQPGHGDTEAFF. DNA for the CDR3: TGTGCCATTTCCCAACCGGGACACGGAGACACTGAAGCTTTCTTT.

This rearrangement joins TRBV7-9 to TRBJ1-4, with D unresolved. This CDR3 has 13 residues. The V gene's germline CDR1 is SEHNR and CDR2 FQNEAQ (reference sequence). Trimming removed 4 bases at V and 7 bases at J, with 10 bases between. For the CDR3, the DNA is TGTGCCAGCAGCTCCGAGTTTTCTGAAAAACTGTTTTTT. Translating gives CASSSEFSEKLFF.

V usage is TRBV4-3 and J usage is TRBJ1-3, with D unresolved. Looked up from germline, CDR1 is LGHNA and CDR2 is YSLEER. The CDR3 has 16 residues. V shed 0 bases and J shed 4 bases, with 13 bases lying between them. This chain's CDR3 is CASSQDPLAGGNTIYF. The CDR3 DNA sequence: TGCGCCAGCAGCCAAGATCCCCTCGCGGGAGGAAACACCATATATTTT.

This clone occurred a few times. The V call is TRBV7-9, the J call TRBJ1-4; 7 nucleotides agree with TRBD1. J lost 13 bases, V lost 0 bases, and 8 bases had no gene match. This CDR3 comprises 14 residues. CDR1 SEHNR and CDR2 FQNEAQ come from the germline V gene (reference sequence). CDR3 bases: TGTGCCAGCAGCTTAGCAGGGGGCCTTGGTTTACTGTTTTTT. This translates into CASSLAGGLGLLFF.

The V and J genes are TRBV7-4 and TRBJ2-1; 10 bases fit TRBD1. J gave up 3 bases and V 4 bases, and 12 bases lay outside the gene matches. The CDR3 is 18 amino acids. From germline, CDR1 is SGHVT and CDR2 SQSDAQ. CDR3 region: CASSWRPGDRGDYNEQFF. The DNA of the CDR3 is TGTGCCAGCAGCTGGAGACCAGGGGACAGGGGCGACTACAATGAGCAGTTCTTC.

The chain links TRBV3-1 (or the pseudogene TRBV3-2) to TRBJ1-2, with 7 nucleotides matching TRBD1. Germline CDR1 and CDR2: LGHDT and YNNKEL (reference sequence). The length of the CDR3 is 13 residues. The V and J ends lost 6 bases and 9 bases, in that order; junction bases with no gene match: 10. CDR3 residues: CASRQTGWDSYTF. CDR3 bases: TGTGCCAGCAGACAGACAGGGTGGGATAGCTACACCTTC.

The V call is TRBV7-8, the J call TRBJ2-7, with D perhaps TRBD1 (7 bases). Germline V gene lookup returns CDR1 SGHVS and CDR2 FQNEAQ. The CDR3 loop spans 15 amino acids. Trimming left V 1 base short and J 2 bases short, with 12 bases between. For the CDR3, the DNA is TGTGCCAGCAGCTTAGTTCAGGGGGGAGCCTACGAGCAGTACTTC. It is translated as CASSLVQGGAYEQYF.

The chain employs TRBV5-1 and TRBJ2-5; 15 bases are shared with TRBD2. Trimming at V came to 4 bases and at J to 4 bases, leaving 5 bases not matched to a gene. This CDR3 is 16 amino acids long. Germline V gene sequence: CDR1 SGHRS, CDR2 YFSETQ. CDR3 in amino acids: CASSPGTSGGIETQYF. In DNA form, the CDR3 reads TGCGCCAGCAGCCCTGGGACTAGCGGGGGGATAGAGACCCAGTACTTC.

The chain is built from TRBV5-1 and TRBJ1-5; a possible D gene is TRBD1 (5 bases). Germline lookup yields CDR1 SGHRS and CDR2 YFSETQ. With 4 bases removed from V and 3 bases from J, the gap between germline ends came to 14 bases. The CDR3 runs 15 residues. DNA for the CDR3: TGCGCCAGCAGCAATGACGGGACTATCAATCAGCCCCAGCATTTT. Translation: CASSNDGTINQPQHF.

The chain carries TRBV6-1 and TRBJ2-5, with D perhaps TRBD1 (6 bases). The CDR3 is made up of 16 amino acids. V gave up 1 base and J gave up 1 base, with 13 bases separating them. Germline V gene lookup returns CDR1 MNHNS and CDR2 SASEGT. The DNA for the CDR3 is TGTGCCAGCAGTGAAGAATCTGGGACAATCCAAGAGACCCAGTACTTC. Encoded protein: CASSEESGTIQETQYF.

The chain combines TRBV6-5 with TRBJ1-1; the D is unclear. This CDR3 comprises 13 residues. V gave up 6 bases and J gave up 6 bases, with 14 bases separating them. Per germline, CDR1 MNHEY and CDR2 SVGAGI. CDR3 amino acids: CASSSLRVAEAFF. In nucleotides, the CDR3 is TGTGCCAGCAGCTCACTCCGAGTGGCTGAAGCTTTCTTT.

CDR3 region: CASSPDSYEQYF. As DNA, the CDR3 is TGTGCCAGCAGCCCAGACAGCTACGAGCAGTACTTC. This sequence joins TRBV11-2 and TRBJ2-7, with D tentatively TRBD1 (5 bases). The germline V gene encodes CDR1 SGHAT and CDR2 FQNNGV. The CDR3 runs to 12 residues. V shed 5 bases and J shed 3 bases, with 8 bases lying between them.

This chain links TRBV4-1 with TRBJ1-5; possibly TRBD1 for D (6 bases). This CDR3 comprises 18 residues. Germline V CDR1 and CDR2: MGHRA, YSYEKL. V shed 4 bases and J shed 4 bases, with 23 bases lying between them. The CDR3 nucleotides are TGCGCCAGCAGCCCCATAGAATTGCCGGGACAAGGAAATCAGCCCCAGCATTTT. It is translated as CASSPIELPGQGNQPQHF.

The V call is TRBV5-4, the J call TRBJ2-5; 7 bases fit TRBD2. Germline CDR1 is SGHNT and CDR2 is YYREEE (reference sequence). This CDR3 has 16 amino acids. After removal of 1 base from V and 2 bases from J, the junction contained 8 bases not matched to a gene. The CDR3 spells CASSLTLGGRQETQYF. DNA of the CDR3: TGTGCCAGCAGCTTGACCTTGGGGGGGAGGCAAGAGACCCAGTACTTC.

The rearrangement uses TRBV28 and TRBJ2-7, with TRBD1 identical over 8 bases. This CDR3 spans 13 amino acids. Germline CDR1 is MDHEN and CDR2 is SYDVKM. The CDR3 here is CVQQGESSYEQYF. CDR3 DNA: TGTGTCCAACAGGGGGAAAGCTCCTACGAGCAGTACTTC. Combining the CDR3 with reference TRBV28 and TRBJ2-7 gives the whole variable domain DVKVTQSSRYLVKRTGEKVFLECVQDMDHENMFWYRQDPGLGLRLIYFSYDVKMKEKGDIPEGYSVSREKKERFSLILESASTNQTSMYLCVQQGESSYEQYFGPGTRLTVT.

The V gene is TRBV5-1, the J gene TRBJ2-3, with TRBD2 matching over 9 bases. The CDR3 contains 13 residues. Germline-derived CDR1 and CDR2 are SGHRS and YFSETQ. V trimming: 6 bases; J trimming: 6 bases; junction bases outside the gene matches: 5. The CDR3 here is CASTGLAPDTQYF. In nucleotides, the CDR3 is TGCGCCAGCACGGGACTAGCCCCCGATACGCAGTATTTT.

CDR3 sequence reads: CASSLAKGGSSYNEQFF. The CDR3 DNA sequence: TGCGCCAGCAGCTTGGCAAAGGGGGGGAGCTCCTACAATGAGCAGTTCTTC. The chain uses TRBV5-1 and TRBJ2-1; D is perhaps TRBD2 (7 bases). CDR3 size: 17 residues. Germline-derived CDR1 and CDR2 are SGHRS and YFSETQ. Between the trimmed V and J ends, which lost 0 bases and 0 bases, there was a span of 13 bases.

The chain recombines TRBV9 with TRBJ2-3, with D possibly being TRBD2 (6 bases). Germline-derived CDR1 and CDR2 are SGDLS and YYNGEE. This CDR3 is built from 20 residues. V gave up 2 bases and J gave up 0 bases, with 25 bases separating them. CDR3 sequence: CASSVRKSADWRESTDTQYF. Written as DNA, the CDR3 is TGTGCCAGCAGCGTCCGTAAATCGGCGGACTGGAGGGAGAGCACAGATACGCAGTATTTT. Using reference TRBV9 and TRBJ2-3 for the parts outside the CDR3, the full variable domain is DSGVTQTPKHLITATGQRVTLRCSPRSGDLSVYWYQQSLDQGLQFLIQYYNGEERAKGNILERFSAQQFPDLHSELNLSSLELGDSALYFCASSVRKSADWRESTDTQYFGPGTRLTVL.